This TCR beta chain comes out of a study of shared clonotypes between healthy human individuals. Study at large: CD4 naive and memory got three plates each, CD8 naive two, CD8 memory one.

Germline V gene lookup returns CDR1 LGHNA and CDR2 YSLEER. The CDR3 is made up of 14 amino acids. V lost 0 bases to trimming and J lost 9 bases, with 9 bases between them. This was a deep-level run. Genomic DNA per cell subset filled all wells of several immunoSEQ plates. About 30,000 T cell genomes, or around 0.2 ug DNA, went into the sorted-subset replicate PCRs. Libraries were prepared by immunoSEQ multiplex PCR; TCRdb keeps only in-frame clonotypes and omits some of them. This sample has 2 million to 2.5 million clones, with approximately 96% found just once. The clonotype was recovered from a man between 18 and 35 years old in good health. J is TRBJ1-6 and V is TRBV4-3; weak D call: TRBD1 (6 bases). The sequencing sample was made of naive CD4+ T cells sorted from blood. As to subset: CD45RA+ positively selected. The CDR3 nucleotides read TGCGCCAGCAGCCAAGAACAGGGTCCTTCACCCCTCCACTTT. As protein: CASSQEQGPSPLHF.